These 21 T cell receptor beta chains were sequenced from one sample in a study of T cell responses to AZD1222 COVID-19 vaccine (dated by TCRdb to the early 2020s). Library prep was done by the immunoSEQ multiplex PCR assay. TCRdb took this table from immuneACCESS and kept in-frame rearrangements with V and J called. Such tables lack part of the clones; where checked against another copy, unresolved V genes explain under half of the gap, and the rest is unexplained. Recorded for this sample are about 90,000 clones; roughly 85% of them occurred a single time. The ten largest clones capture about 4.5% of the sample. Reading the label with the study, this specimen's time point is: about 28 days (+/-7) after the second vaccine dose. Sequencing was performed on peripheral blood, taken 28 days after the second AZD1222 dose. The receptor set was obtained from an adult who received the AZD1222 COVID-19 vaccine.

This clone has just one count. The chain carries TRBV2 and TRBJ2-7; D not resolved. V was clipped by 1 base and J by 2 bases, with 9 bases between them. Germline V CDR1 and CDR2: SNHLY, FYNNEI. This CDR3 comprises 14 residues. The CDR3 DNA is TGTGCCAGCAGTGAAGGTCGGGCACCCTACGAGCAGTACTTC. This sequence encodes CASSEGRAPYEQYF. The complete variable domain, with remaining parts taken from reference TRBV2 and TRBJ2-7, reads EPEVTQTPSHQVTQMGQEVILRCVPISNHLYFYWYRQILGQKVEFLVSFYNNEISEKSEIFDDQFSVERPDGSNFTLKIRSTKLEDSAMYFCASSEGRAPYEQYFGPGTRLTVT.

J is TRBJ2-3 and V is TRBV30; tentative D call: TRBD2 (5 bases). Germline V gene data show CDR1 as GTSNPN and CDR2 as SVGIG (reference sequence). This CDR3 has 13 residues. V lost 0 bases, J lost 9 bases, and 13 bases lay in between. CDR3 nucleotide sequence: TGTGCCTGGAGTGTACTAGTCTCAGCCACGCAGTATTTT. Protein: CAWSVLVSATQYF.

The chain has TRBV7-6 and TRBJ2-5; the D is unclear. The germline CDR1 and CDR2 sequences are SGHVS and FNYEAQ. The CDR3 contains 11 residues. Trimming took 5 bases from V and 5 from J, leaving 6 bases between them. The chain's CDR3 is CASSNPETQYF. The CDR3 DNA reads as TGTGCCAGCAGCAATCCGGAGACCCAGTACTTC.

This sequence joins TRBV3-1 (or the pseudogene TRBV3-2) and TRBJ2-7; 7 bases are a match to TRBD1. V was clipped by 1 base and J by 2 bases; unmatched bases: 11. The CDR3 has 17 amino acids. CDR1 is LGHDT, CDR2 YNNKEL, per germline (reference sequence). CDR3 nucleotides: TGTGCCAGCAGCCAAGGTACCGGCAGGGGGATAACCTACGAGCAGTACTTC. This translates into CASSQGTGRGITYEQYF.

The V gene is TRBV4-2, the J gene TRBJ1-2; 9 positions agree with TRBD1. Trimming removed 2 bases from V and 2 bases from J; junction bases left unmatched: 3. Germline CDR1 is LGHNA and CDR2 is YNFKEQ. The CDR3 length is 15 residues. This CDR3 is CASSQPGTGNYGYTF. CDR3 bases: TGTGCCAGCAGCCAACCCGGGACAGGGAACTATGGCTACACCTTC.

This clone turned up a few times. The rearrangement uses TRBV6-5 and TRBJ2-3, with 7 bases matching TRBD2. The CDR3 has 14 amino acids. Germline V lookup: CDR1 MNHEY, CDR2 SVGAGI. The V and J ends lost 9 bases and 11 bases, in that order; junction bases with no gene match: 17. Here the CDR3 DNA reads TGTGCCAGTGGCCCTGACCCTGCGGGGGAGGGGCAGTATTTT. It specifies CASGPDPAGEGQYF.

This clone was detected a few times. The V gene is TRBV4-1, the J gene TRBJ2-2; possibly TRBD2 for D (6 bases). This CDR3 is built from 13 residues. Trimming removed 3 bases from V and 5 bases from J, with 7 bases in between. The germline V gene has CDR1 MGHRA and CDR2 YSYEKL. CDR3 nucleotide sequence: TGCGCCAGCAGCCAGAGCGGGACCGGGGAGCTGTTTTTT. Amino acids: CASSQSGTGELFF.

The rearrangement joins TRBV7-6 to TRBJ2-5, with 9 nucleotides matching TRBD2. V trimming: 2 bases; J trimming: 3 bases; junction bases outside the gene matches: 4. Germline loops: CDR1 SGHVS, CDR2 FNYEAQ. CDR3 size: 15 residues. The CDR3 nucleotides are TGTGCCAGCAGCTTATGGGGCGGGGGGGAAGAGACCCAGTACTTC. Translation: CASSLWGGGEETQYF. The full variable domain, completed using reference TRBV7-6 and TRBJ2-5, is GAGVSQSPRYKVTKRGQDVALRCDPISGHVSLYWYRQALGQGPEFLTYFNYEAQQDKSGLPNDRFSAERPEGSISTLTIQRTEQRDSAMYRCASSLWGGGEETQYFGPGTRLLVL.

The chain carries TRBV5-1 and TRBJ1-1; unclear D gene. Trimming pared 4 bases from V and 5 bases from J, leaving 12 bases between. This CDR3 spans 13 amino acids. CDR1 is SGHRS and CDR2 is YFSETQ in the germline V gene. Written as DNA, the CDR3 is TGCGCCAGCAGCCCGAATACCGGGACTGAAGCTTTCTTT. This encodes CASSPNTGTEAFF.

The chain recombines TRBV4-3 with TRBJ1-4, with D perhaps TRBD1 (5 bases). Trimming cost V 0 bases and J 7 bases, with 18 bases left between them. The CDR3 has 17 amino acids. Germline V gene data show CDR1 as LGHNA and CDR2 as YSLEER. The CDR3 spells CASSQELSGTVREKLFF. The CDR3 DNA reads as TGCGCCAGCAGCCAAGAGTTATCCGGGACTGTACGTGAAAAACTGTTTTTT.

The chain combines TRBV6-6 with TRBJ2-7; D call uncertain. Germline CDR1 MNHNY, CDR2 SVGAGI (reference sequence). The CDR3 has 14 residues. The germline V and J ends were trimmed by 0 bases and 3 bases, with 9 bases remaining between them. The CDR3 reads CASSYSQTYYEQYF. CDR3 sequence (DNA): TGTGCCAGCAGTTACTCTCAGACCTACTACGAGCAGTACTTC.

In its sample, this clone was seen a few times. V and J are TRBV5-5 and TRBJ1-2, with a tentative D call TRBD1 (5 bases). Per germline, CDR1 SGHKS and CDR2 YYEKEE (reference sequence). This CDR3 comprises 13 residues. Between the trimmed V and J ends, which lost 6 bases and 8 bases, there was a span of 17 bases. The CDR3 loop is CASNYARGGGYTF. CDR3 nucleotides: TGTGCCAGCAACTACGCGCGGGGGGGAGGCTACACCTTC.

The CDR3 nucleotides read TGCGCCAGCAGCCAGACGGGACAGGGGCCCAATGAGCAGTTCTTC. Translation gives CASSQTGQGPNEQFF. The chain links TRBV4-1 to TRBJ2-1; 10 bases agree with TRBD1. The junction had 5 bases not matched to a gene; V was cut back by 3 bases and J by 6 bases. Germline V CDR1 and CDR2: MGHRA, YSYEKL. The CDR3 loop spans 15 amino acids.

J is TRBJ2-1 and V is TRBV7-2; no reliable D call. Deletions cut 5 bases from V and 5 bases from J, with 16 bases between. The germline V gene encodes CDR1 SGHTA and CDR2 FQGNSA. The CDR3 sequence is 15 residues long. The CDR3 DNA reads TGTGCCAGCAGCCAAAGGGTGGCGGTCAACAATGAGCAGTTCTTC. It specifies CASSQRVAVNNEQFF.

The chain links TRBV7-8 to TRBJ2-5, with D perhaps matching TRBD2 (6 bases). V gave up 0 bases and J gave up 7 bases, with 9 bases separating them. CDR3 length equals 13 residues. The germline V gene encodes CDR1 SGHVS and CDR2 FQNEAQ. CDR3 protein: CASSLAGLGTQYF. In nucleotides, the CDR3 is TGTGCCAGCAGCTTAGCGGGACTCGGGACCCAGTACTTC.

The chain links TRBV19 to TRBJ1-4; TRBD1 matches 9 bases. Trimming cost V 5 bases and J 10 bases; bases outside gene matches: 8. Germline CDR1 reads LNHDA; CDR2 reads SQIVND (reference sequence). The CDR3 sequence is 14 residues long. This chain's CDR3 is CASSSGTGLGKLFF. The DNA for the CDR3 is TGTGCCAGTAGTTCGGGGACAGGGTTGGGAAAACTGTTTTTT.

V and J are TRBV5-1 and TRBJ2-3; possible D gene TRBD2, 7 bases. The CDR3 sequence is 15 residues long. Germline values: CDR1 SGHRS, CDR2 YFSETQ. The V end was cut by 1 base, the J end by 4 bases, with 13 bases between. The CDR3: CASSLLGGLADTQYF. The CDR3 DNA follows: TGCGCCAGCAGCTTGTTGGGGGGGCTGGCAGATACGCAGTATTTT. Together with reference TRBV5-1 and TRBJ2-3, the CDR3 gives the full variable domain: KAGVTQTPRYLIKTRGQQVTLSCSPISGHRSVSWYQQTPGQGLQFLFEYFSETQRNKGNFPGRFSGRQFSNSRSEMNVSTLELGDSALYLCASSLLGGLADTQYFGPGTRLTVL.

Only one count was recorded for this clone. The V call is TRBV2, the J call TRBJ1-3, with D tentatively TRBD1 (5 bases). The CDR3 consists of 14 residues. Trimming took 6 bases from V and 0 from J, leaving 9 bases between them. Germline CDR1 reads SNHLY; CDR2 reads FYNNEI. DNA of the CDR3: TGTGCCAGCAGCGAGACAGTCTCTGGAAACACCATATATTTT. Protein product: CASSETVSGNTIYF.

The chain links TRBV28 to TRBJ2-7; D may be TRBD1 or TRBD2 (5 bases each). V lost 9 bases, J lost 3 bases, and 12 bases lay in between. This CDR3 comprises 12 residues. Germline V gives CDR1 MDHEN, CDR2 SYDVKM. CDR3 amino acids: CASWDGFYEQYF. The CDR3 nucleotides read TGTGCCAGTTGGGACGGCTTCTACGAGCAGTACTTC.

The J gene is TRBJ2-7, the V gene TRBV5-1; no definite D call. This CDR3 comprises 13 residues. CDR1 and CDR2 (germline): SGHRS, YFSETQ. Deletions cut 0 bases from V and 2 bases from J, with 6 bases between. The CDR3 DNA follows: TGCGCCAGCAGCTTGGAGGTGGCCTACGAGCAGTACTTC. It is translated as CASSLEVAYEQYF.

The gene calls are TRBV4-1 and TRBJ2-7, with D tentatively TRBD1 (6 bases). The CDR3 is made up of 15 amino acids. V was pared by 0 bases and J by 3 bases, with 12 bases between. Per the germline V gene, CDR1 is MGHRA and CDR2 is YSYEKL. Here the CDR3 reads CASSQELGAFYEQYF. The CDR3 coding sequence is TGCGCCAGCAGCCAAGAATTGGGGGCTTTCTACGAGCAGTACTTC.